The present T cell receptor (beta chain) was sequenced within a study of human T cells and chemical hapten exposure (dated by TCRdb to the early 2020s). For the wider study: The libraries were sequenced as a pool, and the TCR yield per sample differed mostly because of small variations in library volumes within the pool. For every blood RNA sample, sequencing covered both the TCR alpha and TCR beta chains. This study followed changes in the peripheral blood TCR repertoire in vivo during primary and secondary sensitization of alopecia patients to the hapten diphenylcyclopropenone (DPC). What the work shows at the level of the full study, not this receptor alone: After repeated subsampling, the strength of the expansion versus patch-test correlation and the threshold at which it became significant changed. DPC sensitization did not change the number of TCRs with a frequency above 1 in 1000, and there was no evidence of changes in global repertoire structure.

The library was obtained by RACE. Sequencing took place on a NextSeq 500. During library preparation, unique molecular identifiers were attached to individual cDNA molecules so that TCRs could be counted in a quantitative, reproducible way. The study's processing was this. A median of roughly 98,000 TCRs per sample was observed, with a range of 23,224 to 690,600. The Decombinator software suite was used to annotate the V, J and CDR3 of the TCR reads. For PS versus PT1 abundance plots, all samples were subsampled to the same number of TCRs (28,000). Expanded TCRs were defined as absent before sensitization and observed at least eight times at the 2-week time point. Through fastp at Q25 and MiXCR, TCRdb rebuilt clones from the public reads, retaining in-frame beta chains. Rows are unified per CDR3 protein, each entry keeping the most common DNA and genes. In this record, the V and J calls reflect TCRdb's handling and not the investigators' own analysis. This sample is represented by tens of thousands of distinct CDR3 sequences; around 7% of them were singletons. The top ten clones comprise under 10% of the sample.

The intended sense of this specimen's time point label: healthy volunteer bleed at 2 weeks. Total RNA was extracted from unfractionated whole blood collected in Tempus Blood RNA tubes. As TCR sequencing controls, roughly five healthy volunteers were used, with blood taken at day 0, 2 weeks and 6 weeks. A note on this clonotype: It has no known antigen specificity. Within one base of it there is no much larger clone, and no base qualities were kept.

The source material was whole blood. This clonotype originated in a human donor in good health. Some clones in this sample may be carry-over from other donors' samples.

The encoded CDR3 is CAAGTERTTEAFF. The sequenced DNA: TGTGCCGCAGGGACAGAAAGAACCACTGAAGCTTTCTTT. The rearrangement combines TRBV10-3 with TRBJ1-1, with 7 junctional bases fitting TRBD1. Inclusive of the bounding cysteine and phenylalanine, the CDR3 is 13 residues long. Only the CDR3 DNA is retained, 39 bases long and in frame from the first base. CDR1 ENHRY and CDR2 SYGVKD are derived from the germline V gene. Ends trimmed: V by 11 bases, J by 4 bases; bases unmatched to a gene: 10.